Sequencing of this T cell receptor beta chain was carried out in a study of T cells after yellow fever vaccination. Study-wide points: The secondary response was weaker but peaked faster, day 5 versus 15.

The authors made TCR cDNA by 5'RACE template switching, adding a universal primer site and UMIs. From the 5' RACE reads, TCRdb called clonotypes with MiXCR, one entry per CDR3 protein. In the table there are around 340,000 distinct CDR3 sequences, 9.5% to 15% of which are singletons. Germline CDR1 reads SGHAT; CDR2 reads FQNNGV. The V segment lost 2 bases and the J segment 4 bases; nucleotides outside the gene matches: 2. CDR3 length equals 15 residues. To note about this clonotype: Its antigen remains unknown.

The clonotype originates from a man younger than 35 who received the YFV17D yellow fever vaccine. The sequencing used CD4+ T cells sorted from PBMCs, collected 15 days after the yellow fever booster vaccination. This chain links TRBV11-2 with TRBJ2-3, with 11 positions matching TRBD1. The CDR3 loop reads CASSLMGQGADTQYF. The CDR3, as DNA: TGTGCCAGCAGCTTAATGGGACAGGGGGCAGATACGCAGTATTTT.